The T cell receptor beta chain under discussion was sequenced for a study of beta chain features in type 1 diabetes. Study-level points and caveats: At VDJ recombination sites, type 1 diabetes patients had fewer insertions and more deleted nucleotides. Among patients with Type 1 diabetes, TCRB CDR3s were moderately but significantly shorter in every one of the four CD4+ subsets.

The CDR3 runs 14 residues. The ends lost 0 bases at V and 10 bases at J; junction bases unmatched: 4. Germline V CDR1 and CDR2: MNHEY, SVGAGI. Investigators reverse transcribed all isolated RNA, so they sequenced expressed TCRB transcripts. Data came from immunoSEQ multiplex PCR; TCRdb stores just in-frame clones and leaves some out. In the table there are approximately 70,000 clones, roughly half of which are singletons. Note on this clone: Its antigen is unidentified.

The V and J genes are TRBV6-5 and TRBJ2-1, with 9 bases lining up with TRBD2. Material for sequencing was central memory CD4+ T cells from blood. This sequence originates from a man between 25 and 39 years old with type 1 diabetes. This chain's CDR3 is CASSYSPTSGEQFF. DNA for the CDR3: TGTGCCAGCAGTTACTCTCCGACTAGCGGCGAGCAGTTCTTC.